These 8 T cell receptor beta chains originate from one sample sequenced in a study of CD8 T cells in Susac syndrome. RNA totalling roughly 0.45 to 1 ug underwent reverse transcription with random hexamers. TCRdb re-derived calls from the immunoSEQ multiplex PCR reads in MiXCR, one entry per CDR3 protein. The sample includes some 65,000 distinct CDR3 sequences, 90% to 95% of them seen just once. Sequences were obtained from CD8+ T cells from PBMCs. These TCRs come from a human donor with multiple sclerosis.

The rearrangement uses TRBV20-1 and TRBJ2-3; D could derive from TRBD1 or TRBD2 (5 bases each). From germline, CDR1 is DFQATT and CDR2 SNEGSKA (reference sequence). The CDR3 covers 11 residues. V was trimmed by 7 bases and J by 6 bases, leaving 11 bases between them. CDR3 bases: TGCAGTGGAGGCCGGGGCGATACGCAGTATTTT. Translated, it gives CSGGRGDTQYF.

This sequence joins TRBV12-3 or TRBV12-4 and TRBJ1-5; tentative D call: TRBD1 (5 bases). The V end lost 7 bases, the J end lost 1 base, and 11 bases lay between the germline ends. The CDR3 extends over 14 amino acids. CDR3 region: CASTPGGSNQPQHF. For the CDR3, the DNA is TGTGCCAGCACCCCGGGGGGGAGCAATCAGCCCCAGCATTTT.

The genes are TRBV7-6 and TRBJ2-5; D is unclear. CDR3 size: 15 residues. Germline values: CDR1 SGHVS, CDR2 FNYEAQ. V was pared by 6 bases and J by 4 bases, with 18 bases between. CDR3 region: CASRQATESPETQYF. In nucleotides, the CDR3 is TGTGCCAGCAGACAAGCGACGGAGTCCCCAGAGACCCAGTACTTC.

This sequence joins TRBV7-9 and TRBJ2-7, with TRBD2 as a possible D gene (6 bases). Deletions cut 0 bases from V and 9 bases from J, with 15 bases between. The CDR3 totals 14 residues. Looked up from germline, CDR1 is SEHNR and CDR2 is FQNEAQ (reference sequence). The CDR3 DNA reads TGTGCCAGCAGCTTAGCGGGCGAGACTAGGTTGCAGTACTTC. It yields the protein CASSLAGETRLQYF.

The chain has TRBV7-2 and TRBJ2-2; TRBD1 is a possible D gene (6 bases). Germline V CDR1 and CDR2: SGHTA, FQGNSA. V was trimmed by 4 bases and J by 6 bases, leaving 6 bases between them. The CDR3 is 12 residues long. CDR3 sequence reads: CASSWTAGELFF. The CDR3 DNA reads as TGTGCCAGCAGCTGGACAGCCGGGGAGCTGTTTTTT.

The chain recombines TRBV12-3 or TRBV12-4 with TRBJ2-5; possibly TRBD1 or TRBD2 for D (6 bases each). V was trimmed by 6 bases and J by 3 bases, leaving 17 bases between them. CDR3 length: 15 amino acids. The CDR3 DNA sequence: TGTGCCAGCAGCCCAATTGGGGGGCGAAAAGAGACCCAGTACTTC. The encoded protein is CASSPIGGRKETQYF.

The V gene is TRBV9, the J gene TRBJ1-2, with 7 nucleotides matching TRBD1. The V and J ends lost 5 bases and 7 bases, in that order; junction bases with no gene match: 2. Germline V CDR1 and CDR2: SGDLS, YYNGEE. The CDR3 length is 11 residues. Here the CDR3 reads CASRDRAGYTF. The DNA for the CDR3 is TGTGCCAGCAGAGACAGGGCTGGCTACACCTTC. Full variable domain (rest looked up from reference TRBV9 and TRBJ1-2): DSGVTQTPKHLITATGQRVTLRCSPRSGDLSVYWYQQSLDQGLQFLIQYYNGEERAKGNILERFSAQQFPDLHSELNLSSLELGDSALYFCASRDRAGYTFGSGTRLTVV.

The rearrangement joins TRBV7-9 to TRBJ2-2, with D possibly being TRBD1 (6 bases). Germline-derived CDR1 and CDR2 are SEHNR and FQNEAQ (reference sequence). The CDR3 is made up of 15 amino acids. Trimming shortened V by 5 bases and J by 3 bases, and 13 bases separated the two germline ends. This CDR3 reads CASSPWDTYTGELFF. The CDR3 DNA reads as TGTGCCAGCAGCCCGTGGGACACTTACACCGGGGAGCTGTTTTTT.